The source of this TCR beta chain is a study of cytomegalovirus exposure and HLA in healthy donors. Regarding this clone: Its antigen is still unknown.

PCR used 60 Vbeta primers and 13 Jbeta primers. Method: immunoSEQ multiplex PCR; TCRdb's copy keeps in-frame clones and lacks some. Of about 160,000 clones listed, 84% were seen once; the top ten hold under 1.1%. Findings and limits, study-wide: Earlier results showed most TCR beta V segments being productive about 87% or about 30% of the time. The study flagged fewer than 200 TCR beta chains as cytomegalovirus-associated. It emerged from a later analysis that several of the most significant clusters appeared to be linked to common viral pathogens.

The CDR3 runs 14 residues. The germline V and J ends were trimmed by 4 bases and 2 bases, with 14 bases remaining between them. CDR1 and CDR2 (germline): SQVTM, ANQGSEA. Specimen: PBMCs. The rearrangement links TRBV29-1 to TRBJ2-5; perhaps TRBD1 as D (6 bases). The clonotype originates from a man younger than 40 in good health and CMV-seronegative. CDR3 sequence (DNA): TGCAGCGTTGTGGGCAGGGGTGGGCAAGAGACCCAGTACTTC. Amino acid sequence: CSVVGRGGQETQYF.